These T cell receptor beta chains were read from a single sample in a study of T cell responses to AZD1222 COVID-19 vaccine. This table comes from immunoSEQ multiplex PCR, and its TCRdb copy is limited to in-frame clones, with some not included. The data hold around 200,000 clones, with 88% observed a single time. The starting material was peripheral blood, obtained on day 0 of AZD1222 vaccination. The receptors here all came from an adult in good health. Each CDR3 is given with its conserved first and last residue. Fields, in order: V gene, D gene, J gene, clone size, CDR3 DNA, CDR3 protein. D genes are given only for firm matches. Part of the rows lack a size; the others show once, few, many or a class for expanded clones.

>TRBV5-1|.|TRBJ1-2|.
TGCGCCAGCAGACGGGCAGGAGTTAACTATGGCTACACCTTC
CASRRAGVNYGYTF
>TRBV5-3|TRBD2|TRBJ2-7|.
TGTGCCAGAAGCTACCTTCTACCGGGACTAGCGGGAGGGCCTGACGAGCAGTACTTC
CARSYLLPGLAGGPDEQYF
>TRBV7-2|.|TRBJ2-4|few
TGTGCCAGCAGCCCAGACCTGGGAGCCAAAAACATTCAGTACTTC
CASSPDLGAKNIQYF
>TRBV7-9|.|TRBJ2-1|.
TGTGCCAGCAGCAGTTCGGTGAACAATGAGCAGTTCTTC
CASSSSVNNEQFF
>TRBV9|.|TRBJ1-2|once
TGTGCCAGCAAGGGGGACTATGGCTACACCTTC
CASKGDYGYTF
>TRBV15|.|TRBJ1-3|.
TGTGCCACCAGCAGAGGACGGGGAAACACCATATATTTT
CATSRGRGNTIYF
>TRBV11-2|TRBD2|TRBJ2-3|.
TGTGCCAGCAGCTTAGTTAGGCCTAGCGGGAGTCGGAATACGCAGTATTTT
CASSLVRPSGSRNTQYF
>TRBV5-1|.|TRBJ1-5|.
TGCGCCAGCAGCTATCAGTTGTGGGGAAGGGGTAATCAGCCCCAGCATTTT
CASSYQLWGRGNQPQHF
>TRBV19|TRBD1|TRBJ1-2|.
TGTGCCAGTAGTGAAACAGGGGGGTATGGCTACACCTTC
CASSETGGYGYTF
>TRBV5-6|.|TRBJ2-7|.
TGTGCCAGCAGCTCCTACTACGAGCAGTACTTC
CASSSYYEQYF
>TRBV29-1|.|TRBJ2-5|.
TGCAGCGTTGGAGCCAAGGGGGAGACCCAGTACTTC
CSVGAKGETQYF
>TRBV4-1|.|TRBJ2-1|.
TGCGCCAGCAGCCAAGAAGGTTTGTCCTACAATGAGCAGTTCTTC
CASSQEGLSYNEQFF
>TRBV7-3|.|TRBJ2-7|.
TGTGCCAGCAGCTTAACGGACAGCTCCTACGAGCAGTACTTC
CASSLTDSSYEQYF
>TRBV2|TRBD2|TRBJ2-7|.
TGTGCCAGCGGAGATAGCGGGAGAGAGGCGTACGAGCAGTACTTC
CASGDSGREAYEQYF
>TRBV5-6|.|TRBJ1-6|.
TGTGCCAGCAGCTTAGGGCCTAATTCACCCCTCCACTTT
CASSLGPNSPLHF
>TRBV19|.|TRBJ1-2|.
TGTGCCAGTAGTACGGCAGGGACCGGCTATGGCTACACCTTC
CASSTAGTGYGYTF
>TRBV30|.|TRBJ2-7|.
TGTGCCTCGAATTCGGACAGCAACTCCTACGAGCAGTACTTC
CASNSDSNSYEQYF
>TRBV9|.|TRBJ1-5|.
TGTGCCAGCAGCGTAGGAGAAGGGAATCAGCCCCAGCATTTT
CASSVGEGNQPQHF
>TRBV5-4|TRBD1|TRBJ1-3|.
TGTGCCATCCACCAGGGGGCTGACGGAAACACCATATATTTT
CAIHQGADGNTIYF
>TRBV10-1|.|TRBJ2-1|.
TGCGCCAGCAGTGTAGGGGGGGGCCGGAATGAGCAGTTCTTC
CASSVGGGRNEQFF
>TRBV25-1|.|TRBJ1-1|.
TGTGCCAGCATCCCGGGGAAGTCCACTGAAGCTTTCTTT
CASIPGKSTEAFF
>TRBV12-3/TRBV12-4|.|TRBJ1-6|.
TGTGCCAGCAGTTCTACAGGGTTATCCCTCCACTTT
CASSSTGLSLHF
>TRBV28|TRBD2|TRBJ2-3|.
TGTGCCAGCAGTCGACTGGGACTAGCGGGACTCACAGATACGCAGTATTTT
CASSRLGLAGLTDTQYF
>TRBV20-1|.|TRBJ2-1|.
TGCAGTGCTAGAGATCCCAATGAGCAGTTCTTC
CSARDPNEQFF
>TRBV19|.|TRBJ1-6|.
TGTGCCAGTAGTTTTCCGGGACTAGGGTCACCCCTCCACTTT
CASSFPGLGSPLHF
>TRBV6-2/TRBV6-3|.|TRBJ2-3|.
TGTGCCAGCAGTTACAGTGCGGGGGCTTCCACAGATACGCAGTATTTT
CASSYSAGASTDTQYF
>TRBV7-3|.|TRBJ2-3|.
TGTGCCAGCAGCCCGGGGGCGGGAGCAGATACGCAGTATTTT
CASSPGAGADTQYF
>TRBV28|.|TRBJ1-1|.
TGTGCCAGCAGTTCCGGACAAATGACTGAAGCTTTCTTT
CASSSGQMTEAFF
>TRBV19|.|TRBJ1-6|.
TGTGCCAGTAGTATGATTAAGGGCTGGACACCCCTCCACTTT
CASSMIKGWTPLHF
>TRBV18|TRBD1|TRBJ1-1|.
TGTGCCAGCTCTCGCCTCGGGACAGCGAACACTGAAGCTTTCTTT
CASSRLGTANTEAFF
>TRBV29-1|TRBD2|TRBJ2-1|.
TGCAGCGTTGTAGGTTCTAGCGGGAATCTTGCGCAGTTCTTC
CSVVGSSGNLAQFF
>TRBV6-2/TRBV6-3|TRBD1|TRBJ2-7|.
TGTGCCAGCAGTTCCCGATCGACAGGGGTCTACGAGCAGTACTTC
CASSSRSTGVYEQYF
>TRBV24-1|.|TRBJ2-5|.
TGTGCCACCAGTGATTCCGGCCCAGAGACCCAGTACTTC
CATSDSGPETQYF
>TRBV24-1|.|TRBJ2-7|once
TGTGCCACCAGTGATCCCCGGGACGTAGGCTACGAGCAGTACTTC
CATSDPRDVGYEQYF
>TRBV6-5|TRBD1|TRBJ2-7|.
TGTGCCAGCAACCCAGCCGGGACAGGGGCCTACGAGCAGTACTTC
CASNPAGTGAYEQYF
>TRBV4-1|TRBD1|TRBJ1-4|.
TGCGCCAGCAGCCCAGTAGGACAGGTGAATGAAAAACTGTTTTTT
CASSPVGQVNEKLFF
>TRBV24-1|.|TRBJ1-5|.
TGTGCCACCAGTGGCGGCAATCAGCCCCAGCATTTT
CATSGGNQPQHF
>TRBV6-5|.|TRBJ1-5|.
TGTGCCAGCAATACCTTAGGGGTAAATCAGCCCCAGCATTTT
CASNTLGVNQPQHF
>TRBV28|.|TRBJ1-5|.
TGTGCCAGCAGGGTACCCGGGGTAACCGACAATCAGCCCCAGCATTTT
CASRVPGVTDNQPQHF
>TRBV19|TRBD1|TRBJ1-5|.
TGTGCCACCGCAGACAGGGGGCTATATCAGCCCCAGCATTTT
CATADRGLYQPQHF
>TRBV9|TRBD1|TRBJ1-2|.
TGTGCCAGCAGCGTAGGGGGGGACAGGAATAACTATGGCTACACCTTC
CASSVGGDRNNYGYTF